These 8 T cell receptor beta chains were sequenced from one sample in a study of beta chain features in type 1 diabetes. What these receptors recognize is not known. Study-level findings and limits: Type 1 diabetes patients had TCRB CDR3s that were shorter (moderately but significantly so) in all four CD4+ subsets.

The whole isolated RNA underwent reverse transcription, so sequencing captured expressed TCRB transcripts. Sequencing used immunoSEQ multiplex PCR; TCRdb keeps in-frame clones, though not all of them. The sample has under 300,000 clones, 14% seen once. Sequenced: naive CD4+ T cells from blood. The receptors come from a man younger than 40 with type 1 diabetes.

As DNA, the CDR3 is TGTGCCAGCAGCCAAAGGACAGGGAATCGCTACACCTTC. Translated, it gives CASSQRTGNRYTF. The J gene is TRBJ1-2, the V gene TRBV14, with TRBD1 matching over 8 bases. Germline loops: CDR1 SGHDN, CDR2 FVKESK. The CDR3 runs 13 residues. V dropped 2 bases and J dropped 9; count of bases not matched to a gene: 5. Looking up the rest from reference TRBV14 and TRBJ1-2 gives the full variable domain: EAGVTQFPSHSVIEKGQTVTLRCDPISGHDNLYWYRRVMGKEIKFLLHFVKESKQDESGMPNNRFLAERTGGTYSTLKVQPAELEDSGVYFCASSQRTGNRYTFGSGTRLTVV.

The rearrangement links TRBV2 to TRBJ2-5; TRBD1 aligns across 7 bases. J was trimmed by 1 base and V by 5 bases; bases with no gene match: 4. Germline values: CDR1 SNHLY, CDR2 FYNNEI. There are 14 residues in the CDR3. CDR3 region: CASSRQGLQETQYF. The CDR3, as DNA: TGTGCCAGCAGTAGACAGGGCCTCCAAGAGACCCAGTACTTC.

The rearrangement links TRBV11-2 to TRBJ2-4, with 10 positions matching TRBD2. This CDR3 region has 15 residues. Germline V gene data show CDR1 as SGHAT and CDR2 as FQNNGV. V shed 8 bases and J 10 bases; nucleotides not matched to a gene: 14. The CDR3 DNA reads TGTGCCAGCTCCCCCGGGGTAGCGGGGGGTACTATTCAGTACTTC. Translated, it gives CASSPGVAGGTIQYF.

The rearrangement uses TRBV7-9 and TRBJ2-1, with TRBD2 matching 9 bases. Germline values: CDR1 SEHNR, CDR2 FQNEAQ (reference sequence). This CDR3 comprises 16 residues. V lost 5 bases, J lost 4 bases, and 9 bases stayed unmatched. The CDR3 nucleotides are TGTGCCAGCAGCCCCCCCGGGCTAGCGGGGTACAATGAGCAGTTCTTC. It translates to CASSPPGLAGYNEQFF. The complete variable domain, with remaining parts taken from reference TRBV7-9 and TRBJ2-1, reads DTGVSQNPRHKITKRGQNVTFRCDPISEHNRLYWYRQTLGQGPEFLTYFQNEAQLEKSRLLSDRFSAERPKGSFSTLEIQRTEQGDSAMYLCASSPPGLAGYNEQFFGPGTRLTVL.

V and J are TRBV4-2 and TRBJ2-5; 9 bases are shared with TRBD2. Germline trimming cut 0 bases from V and 10 bases from J; bases unmatched to any gene: 12. The CDR3 runs 16 residues. Germline V gene lookup returns CDR1 LGHNA and CDR2 YNFKEQ. As DNA, the CDR3 is TGTGCCAGCAGCCAAGATTCGGGACTAGCCTCTCGGGTCCAGTACTTC. Translated: CASSQDSGLASRVQYF.

This clone occurred a few times. The chain uses TRBV2 and TRBJ2-3; the D gene is possibly TRBD1 (5 bases). The germline gives CDR1 SNHLY, CDR2 FYNNEI. Trimming stripped 0 bases from V and 4 bases from J, with 8 bases between. The CDR3 consists of 14 residues. The CDR3 sequence is CASSEAAGSDTQYF. DNA of the CDR3: TGTGCCAGCAGTGAAGCAGCAGGGTCAGATACGCAGTATTTT.

The J gene is TRBJ1-1, the V gene TRBV2; a weak D match, TRBD1 (5 bases). CDR3 length: 14 amino acids. With 6 bases removed from V and 0 bases from J, the gap between germline ends came to 11 bases. Germline assignment: CDR1 SNHLY and CDR2 FYNNEI. The CDR3, as DNA: TGTGCCAGCAGCCTCAGGGTCATGAACACTGAAGCTTTCTTT. This gives the protein CASSLRVMNTEAFF.

This clone was seen a few times. The V call is TRBV7-2, the J call TRBJ1-5; tentative D call: TRBD1 (5 bases). There are 13 residues in the CDR3. Germline CDR1 and CDR2: SGHTA and FQGNSA. With 6 bases removed from V and 5 bases from J, the gap between germline ends came to 11 bases. This CDR3 reads CASSFRTYQPQHF. CDR3 bases: TGTGCCAGCAGTTTCAGGACATATCAGCCCCAGCATTTT.